This TCR beta chain was documented in a study of identical twins. Study-wide results and limits: Sequences that were beta out-of-frame showed weaker excess twin sharing.

V was shortened by 1 base and J by 0 bases, with 10 bases between the two germline ends. Germline CDR1 LGHDT, CDR2 YNNKEL (reference sequence). This CDR3 is built from 16 residues. Regarding this clonotype: Antigen specificity is unknown.

Addition of a universal primer site occurred through template switching, and cDNA carried unique molecular identifiers. Using its own MiXCR run on the 5' RACE reads, TCRdb lists one record per CDR3 protein. The profile covers about 570,000 distinct CDR3 sequences, with nearly 10% appearing a single time and roughly 3% taken by the ten largest. Healthy Caucasians were all of the donors. These data were also filed under a second study, of yellow fever vaccine responses in identical twins. That paper notes: Twins reportedly appeared to share part of their vaccine T cell response while keeping part individual.

The rearrangement uses TRBV3-1 and TRBJ2-1, with D unclear. The sample taken for sequencing was PBMCs. The TCR comes from a woman younger than 30 in good health. CDR3: CASSQGRISSYNEQFF. The CDR3, as DNA: TGTGCCAGCAGCCAAGGAAGGATCAGCTCCTACAATGAGCAGTTCTTC.